This TCR beta chain was retrieved from a study of patients and donors after allogeneic stem cell transplantation. Trimming left V 4 bases short and J 4 bases short, with 6 bases between. Looked up from germline, CDR1 is SGHRS and CDR2 is YFSETQ. This CDR3 spans 12 amino acids. From the RT-PCR reads, TCRdb called clonotypes with MiXCR, one entry per CDR3 protein. The sample records tens of thousands of distinct CDR3 sequences, roughly 38% being singletons. Sequencing was carried out using blood, either unsorted or a sorted T cell fraction (not recorded which). This receptor was identified in a human donor who was either an allogeneic HSCT recipient or a stem cell or donor lymphocyte infusion donor (not recorded which). It is not recorded whose cells these are; they may come from a transplant donor. The chain uses TRBV5-1 and TRBJ1-3, with D hard to call. CDR3 in DNA: TGCGCCAGCAGCCAGACAGGAAACACCATATATTTT. Translating it yields CASSQTGNTIYF.